This T cell receptor (beta chain) was documented in a study of cytomegalovirus exposure and HLA in healthy donors. Clones were read by immunoSEQ multiplex PCR, and TCRdb kept only the in-frame ones, dropping some. Of about 200,000 clones listed, 75% to 90% are singletons. Trimming left V 4 bases short and J 9 bases short, with 26 bases between. CDR1 and CDR2 from the germline V gene are SGDLS and YYNGEE. This CDR3 spans 16 amino acids. The V call is TRBV9, the J call TRBJ2-7; D may be TRBD1 or TRBD2 (5 bases each). Source material: PBMCs. This receptor was taken from a young woman in good health and CMV-seronegative. The CDR3: CASSPGPKLRLDGQYF. DNA for the CDR3: TGTGCCAGCAGCCCGGGACCCAAGTTGCGGCTGGACGGGCAGTACTTC.